The next 22 T cell receptor beta chains were all read from a single sample in a study of spatial heterogeneity in lung cancer. Sample time point: sample taken at primary tumor resection. Using its own MiXCR run on the 5' RACE reads, TCRdb lists one record per CDR3 protein. This table holds some 100,000 distinct CDR3 sequences, less than 15% found once. The source material was PBMCs, sampled at surgery. The origin of the receptors is a male donor with early-stage non-small cell lung cancer.

The CDR3 spells CASSPNGVGTEAFF. The CDR3 DNA reads as TGTGCCAGCAGCCCTAATGGGGTAGGCACTGAAGCTTTCTTT. The chain has TRBV14 and TRBJ1-1; D is unresolved. V shed 4 bases and J shed 4 bases, with 13 bases lying between them. The CDR3 is 14 amino acids. Germline lookup yields CDR1 SGHDN and CDR2 FVKESK.

This clonotype came up a few times. The chain has TRBV27 and TRBJ2-7, with TRBD1 matching 9 bases. After removal of 5 bases from V and 6 bases from J, the junction contained 5 bases not matched to a gene. CDR3 length: 13 residues. Germline V CDR1 and CDR2: MNHEY, SMNVEV (reference sequence). DNA for the CDR3: TGTGCCAGCAGTAAGGGACAGGGAACCGAGCAGTACTTC. It translates to CASSKGQGTEQYF.

This clonotype was observed a few times. The chain is built from TRBV19 and TRBJ1-5; 8 bases fit TRBD1. CDR1 and CDR2 from the germline V gene are LNHDA and SQIVND (reference sequence). Losses at the gene ends were 0 bases for V and 4 bases for J; bases not matched to a gene: 11. CDR3 size: 18 residues. As DNA, the CDR3 is TGTGCCAGTAGTATAGAGTTCCGCGACAGGGGATTTAATCAGCCCCAGCATTTT. It encodes CASSIEFRDRGFNQPQHF. The full variable domain, with the rest looked up from reference TRBV19 and TRBJ1-5, is DGGITQSPKYLFRKEGQNVTLSCEQNLNHDAMYWYRQDPGQGLRLIYYSQIVNDFQKGDIAEGYSVSREKKESFPLTVTSAQKNPTAFYLCASSIEFRDRGFNQPQHFGDGTRLSIL.

The V and J genes are TRBV7-2 and TRBJ2-5; D gene unclear. Trimming shortened V by 1 base and J by 7 bases, and 10 bases separated the two germline ends. Germline values: CDR1 SGHTA, CDR2 FQGNSA. The CDR3 runs 13 residues. The DNA for the CDR3 is TGTGCCAGCAGCTTAGGACCCGGCGGGACCCAGTACTTC. As protein: CASSLGPGGTQYF.

J is TRBJ2-5 and V is TRBV7-2; no clear D gene. The ends were cut back, 5 bases at V and 4 bases at J, with 17 bases in the middle. CDR1 is SGHTA, CDR2 FQGNSA, per germline. This CDR3 comprises 15 residues. CDR3 protein: CASSRARMMGETQYF. For the CDR3, the DNA is TGTGCCAGCAGCCGGGCCCGGATGATGGGAGAGACCCAGTACTTC.

The rearrangement links TRBV28 to TRBJ1-2; D gene unclear. CDR3 length: 12 residues. V was clipped by 2 bases and J by 5 bases, with 6 bases between them. Germline loops: CDR1 MDHEN, CDR2 SYDVKM. CDR3 residues: CASSLKQYGYTF. CDR3 nucleotide sequence: TGTGCCAGCAGTTTAAAACAGTATGGCTACACCTTC.

This clonotype was counted between two and nine times. The rearrangement uses TRBV20-1 and TRBJ2-7, with 12 nucleotides matching TRBD2. This CDR3 has 15 residues. The trim removed 0 bases at V and 4 bases at J, leaving 4 bases unmatched. Germline assignment: CDR1 DFQATT and CDR2 SNEGSKA (reference sequence). The CDR3 DNA sequence: TGCAGTGCTAGAGAAACGACTAGCGGGAGTTACGAGCAGTACTTC. The encoded protein is CSARETTSGSYEQYF.

This clonotype was observed a handful of times. CDR3 DNA sequence: TGCAGTGCTAGCCCCCCAGGGGCCGGTGAAAAACTGTTTTTT. Amino acid sequence: CSASPPGAGEKLFF. The V call is TRBV20-1, the J call TRBJ1-4; D perhaps matches TRBD1 (6 bases). This CDR3 has 14 residues. Germline V gene data show CDR1 as DFQATT and CDR2 as SNEGSKA (reference sequence). Trimming removed 3 bases from V and 7 bases from J, with 15 bases in between.

This clonotype turned up a few times. V is TRBV7-9 and J is TRBJ2-7, with 8 bases that match TRBD2. The CDR3 is 17 amino acids. CDR1 and CDR2 from the germline V gene are SEHNR and FQNEAQ (reference sequence). Losses at the gene ends were 5 bases for V and 7 bases for J; bases not matched to a gene: 19. The CDR3 reads CASSPRPGGEKGGEQYF. The CDR3 DNA is TGTGCCAGCAGCCCTAGACCGGGAGGGGAGAAAGGCGGGGAGCAGTACTTC.

This clonotype was counted a few times. The chain couples TRBV7-2 to TRBJ1-3; no reliable D call. The germline V gene has CDR1 SGHTA and CDR2 FQGNSA. The CDR3 covers 14 residues. With 5 bases removed from V and 1 base from J, the gap between germline ends came to 9 bases. For the CDR3, the DNA is TGTGCCAGCAGCCCTCACAGTTCTGGAAACACCATATATTTT. Its protein is CASSPHSSGNTIYF.

This chain connects TRBV7-2 to TRBJ2-7; 11 nucleotides agree with TRBD2. From germline, CDR1 is SGHTA and CDR2 FQGNSA. Trimming at V came to 1 base and at J to 5 bases, leaving 7 bases not matched to a gene. There are 16 residues in the CDR3. The CDR3 spells CASSLVGLAGLNEQYF. CDR3 sequence (DNA): TGTGCCAGCAGCTTAGTCGGACTAGCGGGTCTTAACGAGCAGTACTTC. Together with reference TRBV7-2 and TRBJ2-7, the CDR3 gives the full variable domain: GAGVSQSPSNKVTEKGKDVELRCDPISGHTALYWYRQSLGQGLEFLIYFQGNSAPDKSGLPSDRFSAERTGGSVSTLTIQRTQQEDSAVYLCASSLVGLAGLNEQYFGPGTRLTVT.

This clonotype appeared a few times. V usage is TRBV28 and J usage is TRBJ2-7; D ambiguous. Trimming removed 3 bases from V and 3 bases from J, with 12 bases in between. Germline loops: CDR1 MDHEN, CDR2 SYDVKM. The CDR3 length is 14 residues. The CDR3, as DNA: TGTGCCAGCAGTTTGCTTCGCGGAAACTACGAGCAGTACTTC. It specifies CASSLLRGNYEQYF.

The rearrangement uses TRBV7-2 and TRBJ2-3, with 9 bases that match TRBD1. V was pared by 5 bases and J by 6 bases, with 6 bases of the junction left unmatched. The CDR3 is 14 residues long. The germline V gene has CDR1 SGHTA and CDR2 FQGNSA. The DNA of the CDR3 is TGTGCCAGCAGCGCGGACAGGGGAAGGGATACGCAGTATTTT. Translated: CASSADRGRDTQYF. The complete variable domain, with remaining parts taken from reference TRBV7-2 and TRBJ2-3, reads GAGVSQSPSNKVTEKGKDVELRCDPISGHTALYWYRQSLGQGLEFLIYFQGNSAPDKSGLPSDRFSAERTGGSVSTLTIQRTQQEDSAVYLCASSADRGRDTQYFGPGTRLTVL.

This chain uses TRBV10-3 with TRBJ2-5; 8 bases fit TRBD2. This CDR3 has 15 amino acids. Trimming took 5 bases from V and 2 from J; bases not matched to a gene: 7. Germline V gene lookup returns CDR1 ENHRY and CDR2 SYGVKD. The DNA for the CDR3 is TGTGCCATCAGTCAAGCAGCGGGGGCACAAGAGACCCAGTACTTC. Amino acid sequence: CAISQAAGAQETQYF.

V is TRBV28 and J is TRBJ2-3; D gene uncertain. Germline V gene data show CDR1 as MDHEN and CDR2 as SYDVKM. V was clipped by 7 bases and J by 3 bases, with 8 bases between them. This CDR3 comprises 12 residues. In nucleotides, the CDR3 is TGTGCCAGCAAAGGTTCTACAGATACGCAGTATTTT. Amino acid sequence: CASKGSTDTQYF.

V gene TRBV6-6 combines with J gene TRBJ2-1, with 10 nucleotides matching TRBD1. The CDR3 length is 16 residues. The trim removed 2 bases at V and 7 bases at J, leaving 8 bases unmatched. Germline V gene data show CDR1 as MNHNY and CDR2 as SVGAGI (reference sequence). This CDR3 is CASSYEGQGVGNEQFF. The DNA of the CDR3 is TGTGCCAGCAGTTACGAAGGACAGGGGGTTGGTAATGAGCAGTTCTTC.

Turning to this clonotype: Since a much larger clone is just one base distant, this may be a read error. CDR3 in amino acids: CVSSLTQAPYEQYF. Here the CDR3 DNA reads TGTGTCAGCAGCTTAACCCAGGCCCCCTACGAGCAGTACTTC. This chain joins TRBV7-9 and TRBJ2-7; D uncertain. Per germline, CDR1 SEHNR and CDR2 FQNEAQ (reference sequence). The CDR3 contains 14 residues. The whole variable domain, remainder taken from reference TRBV7-9 and TRBJ2-7, is DTGVSQNPRHKITKRGQNVTFRCDPISEHNRLYWYRQTLGQGPEFLTYFQNEAQLEKSRLLSDRFSAERPKGSFSTLEIQRTEQGDSAMYLCVSSLTQAPYEQYFGPGTRLTVT.

This chain links TRBV20-1 with TRBJ2-3; perhaps TRBD2 as D (6 bases). Germline CDR1 DFQATT, CDR2 SNEGSKA (reference sequence). V shed 0 bases and J shed 4 bases, with 14 bases lying between them. The CDR3 has 15 residues. CDR3 amino acids: CSARDRRAGPDTQYF. The CDR3 DNA sequence: TGCAGTGCTAGAGATCGGAGGGCGGGACCAGATACGCAGTATTTT.

This clonotype turned up a few times. The chain is built from TRBV20-1 and TRBJ2-2; 8 nucleotides agree with TRBD2. J was trimmed by 1 base and V by 3 bases; bases with no gene match: 1. Germline lookup yields CDR1 DFQATT and CDR2 SNEGSKA (reference sequence). This CDR3 has 14 amino acids. The CDR3 loop reads CSASLAGNTGELFF. For the CDR3, the DNA is TGCAGTGCTAGCCTAGCGGGGAACACCGGGGAGCTGTTTTTT.

A few counts support this clonotype. The chain couples TRBV14 to TRBJ2-1; 7 bases map to TRBD2. The V gene's germline CDR1 is SGHDN and CDR2 FVKESK. The CDR3 is 15 amino acids. V shed 1 base and J 3 bases; nucleotides not matched to a gene: 3. In nucleotides, the CDR3 is TGTGCCAGCAGCCAAGGTAGCGGGCGCTACAATGAGCAGTTCTTC. Encoded protein: CASSQGSGRYNEQFF.

By share of the sample, this clonotype is medium-sized. The rearrangement links TRBV11-2 to TRBJ1-1; the D gene is possibly TRBD1 (5 bases). The CDR3 is 11 residues long. V was pared by 4 bases and J by 11 bases, with 11 bases between. Germline V gene data show CDR1 as SGHAT and CDR2 as FQNNGV. The DNA for the CDR3 is TGTGCCAGCAGCTCAGGGTTCGATGCTTTCTTT. This gives the protein CASSSGFDAFF.

A remark on this clonotype: Germline is not matched at one junction end, which may reflect a read error. V and J are TRBV14 and TRBJ2-1; D is uncertain. The CDR3 sequence is 13 residues long. CDR1 is SGHDN, CDR2 FVKESK, per germline. The CDR3 DNA follows: TGTGCCAGCACCCAAAGTGGGTACAATGAGCAGTTCTTC. Protein product: CASTQSGYNEQFF.